A selection of T cell receptor beta chains follows, all from one sample in a study of response to subunit inactivated influenza vaccine. Using its own MiXCR run on the RT-PCR reads, TCRdb lists one record per CDR3 protein. This table holds roughly 700,000 distinct CDR3 sequences, approximately 14% found once. The sample consisted of PBMCs from blood, taken roughly 13 days after vaccination. The origin of the receptors is a man in his fifties who received an inactivated influenza vaccine. CDR3s include the opening cysteine and the closing phenylalanine or tryptophan. The D gene is left open where the match is weak. Clone size is given for some rows only: seen once, a few or many times, or a class if the clone is expanded.

clone size: few; D gene: TRBD1; V gene: TRBV12-3/TRBV12-4; J gene: TRBJ2-3; CDR3 protein: CASRPGQATPDTQYF; CDR3 DNA: TGTGCCAGCAGGCCGGGACAGGCGACCCCAGATACGCAGTATTTT
clone size: few; D gene: NA; V gene: TRBV5-1; J gene: TRBJ2-7; CDR3 protein: CASSPGPVAYEQYF; CDR3 DNA: TGCGCCAGCAGCCCCGGTCCTGTTGCCTACGAGCAGTACTTC
clone size: NA; D gene: NA; V gene: TRBV11-1; J gene: TRBJ2-1; CDR3 protein: CASSWGGGNEQFF; CDR3 DNA: TGTGCCAGCAGCTGGGGTGGGGGCAATGAGCAGTTCTTC
clone size: NA; D gene: NA; V gene: TRBV5-1; J gene: TRBJ2-7; CDR3 protein: CASSLDGWGSYEQYF; CDR3 DNA: TGCGCCAGCAGTTTAGACGGATGGGGTTCCTACGAGCAGTACTTC
clone size: few; D gene: TRBD2; V gene: TRBV27; J gene: TRBJ2-2; CDR3 protein: CASSLISGRNTGELFF; CDR3 DNA: TGTGCCAGCAGTTTAATTAGCGGGAGAAACACCGGGGAGCTGTTTTTT
clone size: few; D gene: TRBD1; V gene: TRBV19; J gene: TRBJ2-1; CDR3 protein: CASRRQGSKQFF; CDR3 DNA: TGTGCCAGTAGGAGACAGGGAAGTAAGCAGTTCTTC
clone size: NA; D gene: NA; V gene: TRBV4-2; J gene: TRBJ2-7; CDR3 protein: CASSQASLAEYEQYF; CDR3 DNA: TGTGCCAGCAGCCAAGCTTCATTGGCAGAGTACGAGCAGTACTTC
clone size: many; D gene: TRBD1; V gene: TRBV5-1; J gene: TRBJ2-5; CDR3 protein: CASSGSDRATKTQYF; CDR3 DNA: TGCGCCAGCAGCGGATCAGACAGGGCTACGAAGACCCAGTACTTC
clone size: NA; D gene: NA; V gene: TRBV5-6; J gene: TRBJ1-2; CDR3 protein: CASSPGRGVYGYTF; CDR3 DNA: TGTGCCAGCAGCCCCGGTAGGGGCGTCTATGGCTACACCTTC
clone size: few; D gene: NA; V gene: TRBV7-9; J gene: TRBJ2-6; CDR3 protein: CASSNWSGANVLTF; CDR3 DNA: TGTGCCAGCAGCAATTGGTCCGGGGCCAACGTCCTGACTTTC
clone size: many; D gene: NA; V gene: TRBV12-3/TRBV12-4; J gene: TRBJ1-4; CDR3 protein: CASRRSGTNEKLFF; CDR3 DNA: TGTGCCAGCAGGCGATCTGGAACTAATGAAAAACTGTTTTTT
clone size: NA; D gene: NA; V gene: TRBV12-3/TRBV12-4; J gene: TRBJ2-3; CDR3 protein: CASTLGGVRYF; CDR3 DNA: TGTGCCAGCACCTTGGGCGGAGTTAGGTATTTT
clone size: NA; D gene: TRBD2; V gene: TRBV7-2; J gene: TRBJ2-3; CDR3 protein: CASSLSGGAISTQYF; CDR3 DNA: TGTGCCAGCAGCCTAAGCGGGGGCGCGATTAGTACGCAGTATTTT
clone size: NA; D gene: TRBD2; V gene: TRBV7-8; J gene: TRBJ2-5; CDR3 protein: CASSARGSGGETQYF; CDR3 DNA: TGTGCCAGCAGCGCTCGGGGGAGCGGGGGAGAGACCCAGTACTTC
clone size: NA; D gene: NA; V gene: TRBV6-1; J gene: TRBJ2-2; CDR3 protein: CASSDQAWGVSGELFF; CDR3 DNA: TGTGCCAGCAGTGATCAAGCGTGGGGGGTCTCCGGGGAGCTGTTTTTT
clone size: once; D gene: NA; V gene: TRBV25-1; J gene: TRBJ1-1; CDR3 protein: CASSETVTEAFF; CDR3 DNA: TGTGCCAGCAGCGAGACAGTCACTGAAGCTTTCTTT
clone size: NA; D gene: TRBD1; V gene: TRBV2; J gene: TRBJ2-7; CDR3 protein: CASRRDHGQGGSYEQYF; CDR3 DNA: TGTGCCAGCAGGAGGGACCACGGACAGGGTGGCTCCTACGAGCAGTACTTC
clone size: NA; D gene: TRBD2; V gene: TRBV20-1; J gene: TRBJ2-5; CDR3 protein: CSARDPGLAGSETQYF; CDR3 DNA: TGCAGTGCTAGAGATCCGGGACTAGCGGGATCAGAGACCCAGTACTTC
clone size: NA; D gene: NA; V gene: TRBV12-3/TRBV12-4; J gene: TRBJ1-5; CDR3 protein: CASSSQGFDRKGHNQPQHF; CDR3 DNA: TGTGCCAGCAGTTCTCAGGGCTTCGACAGGAAGGGGCACAATCAGCCCCAGCATTTT
clone size: few; D gene: NA; V gene: TRBV3-1; J gene: TRBJ2-7; CDR3 protein: CASSQVPGGEQYF; CDR3 DNA: TGTGCCAGCAGCCAAGTCCCAGGGGGGGAGCAGTACTTC
clone size: NA; D gene: NA; V gene: TRBV12-3/TRBV12-4; J gene: TRBJ2-4; CDR3 protein: CASSQENIQYF; CDR3 DNA: TGTGCCAGCAGCCAAGAAAACATTCAGTACTTC
clone size: few; D gene: TRBD1; V gene: TRBV27; J gene: TRBJ2-1; CDR3 protein: CASSSGTGLYNEQFF; CDR3 DNA: TGTGCCAGCAGTTCCGGGACAGGGCTATACAATGAGCAGTTCTTC
clone size: many; D gene: NA; V gene: TRBV5-1; J gene: TRBJ2-3; CDR3 protein: CASSLAPAGNTDTQYF; CDR3 DNA: TGCGCCAGCAGCTTGGCCCCCGCAGGGAACACAGATACGCAGTATTTT
clone size: many; D gene: NA; V gene: TRBV29-1; J gene: TRBJ2-7; CDR3 protein: CSVEDLGETYEQYF; CDR3 DNA: TGCAGCGTTGAAGATCTGGGGGAAACCTACGAGCAGTACTTC
clone size: NA; D gene: NA; V gene: TRBV18; J gene: TRBJ2-1; CDR3 protein: CASSPILRGWDNEQFF; CDR3 DNA: TGTGCCAGCTCACCAATCCTCAGGGGTTGGGACAATGAGCAGTTCTTC
clone size: NA; D gene: TRBD2; V gene: TRBV11-2; J gene: TRBJ2-1; CDR3 protein: CASSFGPSSGRAVYNEQFF; CDR3 DNA: TGTGCCAGCAGCTTTGGCCCCTCAAGCGGGAGGGCCGTCTACAATGAGCAGTTCTTC
clone size: NA; D gene: TRBD2; V gene: TRBV7-3; J gene: TRBJ2-7; CDR3 protein: CASSPGLFNSYEQYF; CDR3 DNA: TGTGCCAGCAGCCCGGGACTATTTAACTCCTACGAGCAGTACTTC
clone size: NA; D gene: TRBD2; V gene: TRBV12-3/TRBV12-4; J gene: TRBJ2-2; CDR3 protein: CASTPSGGAESNTGELFF; CDR3 DNA: TGTGCCAGCACTCCTAGCGGGGGGGCAGAATCTAACACCGGGGAGCTGTTTTTT
clone size: NA; D gene: NA; V gene: TRBV20-1; J gene: TRBJ2-5; CDR3 protein: CSARDLFRNQETQYF; CDR3 DNA: TGCAGTGCTAGAGATCTTTTCCGAAACCAAGAGACCCAGTACTTC
clone size: few; D gene: TRBD2; V gene: TRBV7-9; J gene: TRBJ2-3; CDR3 protein: CASSPRLAEFTDTQYF; CDR3 DNA: TGTGCCAGCAGCCCTCGACTAGCGGAGTTCACAGATACGCAGTATTTT
clone size: NA; D gene: NA; V gene: TRBV6-6; J gene: TRBJ2-2; CDR3 protein: CASSELRAGELFF; CDR3 DNA: TGTGCCAGCAGTGAGTTGCGTGCCGGGGAGCTGTTTTTT
clone size: NA; D gene: TRBD2; V gene: TRBV4-3; J gene: TRBJ2-5; CDR3 protein: CASSQDRGLGETQYF; CDR3 DNA: TGCGCCAGCAGCCAAGATCGGGGACTAGGAGAGACCCAGTACTTC
clone size: NA; D gene: NA; V gene: TRBV28; J gene: TRBJ2-1; CDR3 protein: CASSSSETGTYNEQFF; CDR3 DNA: TGTGCCAGCAGTTCTAGCGAGACAGGGACATACAATGAGCAGTTCTTC
clone size: few; D gene: NA; V gene: TRBV20-1; J gene: TRBJ2-6; CDR3 protein: CSAMGSPGANVLTF; CDR3 DNA: TGCAGTGCTATGGGGTCCCCTGGGGCCAACGTCCTGACTTTC
clone size: NA; D gene: TRBD1; V gene: TRBV12-3/TRBV12-4; J gene: TRBJ1-5; CDR3 protein: CASSRQGWTQPQHF; CDR3 DNA: TGTGCCAGCAGCCGACAGGGCTGGACTCAGCCCCAGCATTTT
clone size: NA; D gene: NA; V gene: TRBV3-1; J gene: TRBJ1-4; CDR3 protein: CASSQGGSGNEKLFF; CDR3 DNA: TGTGCCAGCAGCCAAGGGGGGTCTGGTAATGAAAAACTGTTTTTT
clone size: few; D gene: TRBD2; V gene: TRBV6-1; J gene: TRBJ2-3; CDR3 protein: CATQPSGGGDTQYF; CDR3 DNA: TGTGCCACCCAACCTAGCGGGGGGGGGGATACGCAGTATTTT
clone size: few; D gene: TRBD2; V gene: TRBV3-1; J gene: TRBJ2-1; CDR3 protein: CASSQGPTRGATYNEQFF; CDR3 DNA: TGTGCCAGCAGCCAAGGACCTACGCGGGGGGCAACTTACAATGAGCAGTTCTTC
clone size: many; D gene: NA; V gene: TRBV9; J gene: TRBJ2-1; CDR3 protein: CASSVAGRSYNEQFF; CDR3 DNA: TGTGCCAGCAGCGTAGCTGGCAGGAGCTACAATGAGCAGTTCTTC
clone size: NA; D gene: TRBD2; V gene: TRBV7-9; J gene: TRBJ2-5; CDR3 protein: CASSSKLAGGTFWTQYF; CDR3 DNA: TGTGCCAGCAGCTCGAAACTAGCGGGAGGCACCTTTTGGACCCAGTACTTC
clone size: NA; D gene: TRBD2; V gene: TRBV24-1; J gene: TRBJ2-3; CDR3 protein: CATSETGTSSTDTQYF; CDR3 DNA: TGTGCCACCAGTGAGACCGGGACTAGCAGCACAGATACGCAGTATTTT
clone size: NA; D gene: NA; V gene: TRBV27; J gene: TRBJ1-1; CDR3 protein: CASSLYQGEAFF; CDR3 DNA: TGTGCCAGCAGTTTGTATCAGGGAGAAGCTTTCTTT
clone size: few; D gene: NA; V gene: TRBV7-2; J gene: TRBJ1-5; CDR3 protein: CASSLYFSGQPQHF; CDR3 DNA: TGTGCCAGCAGCCTGTACTTTTCCGGTCAGCCCCAGCATTTT
clone size: few; D gene: NA; V gene: TRBV20-1; J gene: TRBJ1-2; CDR3 protein: CSAMDLTGTVYGYTF; CDR3 DNA: TGCAGTGCTATGGACCTAACCGGGACGGTCTATGGCTACACCTTC
clone size: NA; D gene: TRBD1; V gene: TRBV29-1; J gene: TRBJ2-7; CDR3 protein: CSVSTGGMGAYEQYF; CDR3 DNA: TGCAGCGTTTCGACAGGGGGCATGGGAGCCTACGAGCAGTACTTC
clone size: many; D gene: TRBD1; V gene: TRBV6-7; J gene: TRBJ1-1; CDR3 protein: CASSRGQPANTEAFF; CDR3 DNA: TGTGCCAGCAGCCGGGGACAGCCCGCGAACACTGAAGCTTTCTTT
clone size: NA; D gene: TRBD2; V gene: TRBV4-3; J gene: TRBJ2-2; CDR3 protein: CASSQDPLTSGGRTGELFF; CDR3 DNA: TGCGCCAGCAGCCAAGATCCTCTTACTAGCGGGGGGCGGACCGGGGAGCTGTTTTTT
clone size: NA; D gene: TRBD1; V gene: TRBV12-3/TRBV12-4; J gene: TRBJ2-3; CDR3 protein: CARPQGVGSTDTQYF; CDR3 DNA: TGTGCCAGACCTCAGGGGGTGGGTAGCACAGATACGCAGTATTTT
clone size: few; D gene: TRBD1; V gene: TRBV6-2/TRBV6-3; J gene: TRBJ2-4; CDR3 protein: CASRGQGKSIQYF; CDR3 DNA: TGTGCCAGCAGGGGACAGGGTAAAAGCATTCAGTACTTC
clone size: many; D gene: NA; V gene: TRBV12-3/TRBV12-4; J gene: TRBJ2-7; CDR3 protein: CASSVQVTYEQYF; CDR3 DNA: TGTGCCAGCAGTGTACAGGTTACCTACGAGCAGTACTTC
clone size: few; D gene: TRBD1; V gene: TRBV7-2; J gene: TRBJ2-4; CDR3 protein: CASARNHDRGGNIQYF; CDR3 DNA: TGTGCCAGCGCCCGCAACCACGACAGGGGCGGAAACATTCAGTACTTC
clone size: NA; D gene: TRBD1; V gene: TRBV15; J gene: TRBJ1-4; CDR3 protein: CATSRTGAGEKLFF; CDR3 DNA: TGTGCCACCAGCAGGACAGGGGCGGGGGAAAAACTGTTTTTT
clone size: NA; D gene: NA; V gene: TRBV5-1; J gene: TRBJ2-7; CDR3 protein: CASSYYQGSSEQYF; CDR3 DNA: TGCGCCAGCAGCTATTATCAGGGTTCTAGCGAGCAGTACTTC
clone size: NA; D gene: NA; V gene: TRBV15; J gene: TRBJ1-1; CDR3 protein: CATSTGLTEAFF; CDR3 DNA: TGTGCCACCAGCACAGGGTTAACTGAAGCTTTCTTT
clone size: few; D gene: TRBD2; V gene: TRBV12-3/TRBV12-4; J gene: TRBJ2-7; CDR3 protein: CASRRLGEGYEQYF; CDR3 DNA: TGTGCCAGCAGACGCCTGGGGGAGGGCTACGAGCAGTACTTC